This entry lists 21 T cell receptor beta chains sequenced from one sample in a study of T cell responses to AZD1222 COVID-19 vaccine. Sequencing was performed with immunoSEQ multiplex PCR; in TCRdb, only in-frame clones are kept and a portion is missing. This table holds 98,000 or so clones, roughly 90% found once. Sequenced here: peripheral blood, sampled 28 days after the second AZD1222 dose. The receptors shown here come from an adult who received the AZD1222 COVID-19 vaccine.

The J gene is TRBJ2-1, the V gene TRBV5-1, with no clear D. This CDR3 region has 14 residues. Trimming left V 0 bases short and J 4 bases short, with 8 bases between. CDR1 is SGHRS and CDR2 is YFSETQ in the germline V gene. CDR3 coding DNA: TGCGCCAGCAGCTTGGCCGCGGCGTACAATGAGCAGTTCTTC. This sequence encodes CASSLAAAYNEQFF.

The rearrangement joins TRBV6-1 to TRBJ2-7, with 8 bases that match TRBD1. The germline CDR1 and CDR2 sequences are MNHNS and SASEGT. CDR3 length: 15 amino acids. V lost 0 bases, J lost 4 bases, and 5 bases stayed unmatched. CDR3 protein: CASSEAPGTGYEQYF. CDR3 nucleotides: TGTGCCAGCAGTGAAGCGCCCGGGACAGGTTACGAGCAGTACTTC.

This clone was recorded only once. The chain uses TRBV28 and TRBJ1-1; D unresolved. The CDR3 sequence is 12 residues long. Germline-derived CDR1 and CDR2 are MDHEN and SYDVKM. Trimming took off 6 bases at V and 6 bases at J, with 11 bases between the two ends. The CDR3 loop is CASRKVWAEAFF. CDR3 coding DNA: TGTGCCAGCAGAAAGGTCTGGGCTGAAGCTTTCTTT.

As for this clone: The junction shows a germline mismatch at one end, possibly a read error. The chain joins TRBV9 to TRBJ1-3; D unresolved. The CDR3 has 14 amino acids. Germline lookup yields CDR1 SGDLS and CDR2 YYNGEE. The CDR3: CASNVFSSGNTIYF. CDR3 in DNA: TGTGCCAGCAACGTATTCAGCTCTGGAAACACCATATATTTT.

The rearrangement uses TRBV2 and TRBJ1-2; TRBD1 might be the D (5 bases). From germline, CDR1 is SNHLY and CDR2 FYNNEI. This CDR3 region has 16 residues. Trimming took 6 bases from V and 2 from J, leaving 19 bases between them. The CDR3 sequence: CASRPRWGKVNYGYTF. The CDR3, as DNA: TGTGCCAGCAGGCCCCGATGGGGGAAAGTGAACTATGGCTACACCTTC.

The chain carries TRBV5-1 and TRBJ1-2, with TRBD1 matching over 11 bases. Trimming took 4 bases from V and 7 from J; bases not matched to a gene: 12. The CDR3 is 16 amino acids. CDR1 and CDR2 from the germline V gene are SGHRS and YFSETQ. CDR3 sequence reads: CASSHRAGTGGSGYTF. The CDR3 nucleotides read TGCGCCAGCAGCCACCGCGCCGGGACAGGGGGTTCTGGCTACACCTTC. The variable domain in full, with the rest retrieved from reference TRBV5-1 and TRBJ1-2, is KAGVTQTPRYLIKTRGQQVTLSCSPISGHRSVSWYQQTPGQGLQFLFEYFSETQRNKGNFPGRFSGRQFSNSRSEMNVSTLELGDSALYLCASSHRAGTGGSGYTFGSGTRLTVV.

The chain joins TRBV7-2 to TRBJ2-7, with 10 bases matching TRBD1. The CDR3 has 16 residues. V dropped 3 bases and J dropped 2; count of bases not matched to a gene: 7. Germline loops: CDR1 SGHTA, CDR2 FQGNSA. The CDR3 is CASSLDRGGRTYEQYF. The CDR3 nucleotides are TGTGCCAGCAGCTTGGACAGGGGGGGGAGGACCTACGAGCAGTACTTC.

This chain uses TRBV10-3 with TRBJ1-1; no reliable D call. Germline CDR1 is ENHRY and CDR2 is SYGVKD. This CDR3 has 14 amino acids. V was shortened by 3 bases and J by 1 base, with 9 bases between the two germline ends. The CDR3 spells CAISDPSGNTEAFF. CDR3 sequence (DNA): TGTGCCATCAGTGATCCAAGTGGGAACACTGAAGCTTTCTTT.

This chain joins TRBV6-6 and TRBJ2-1, with D possibly being TRBD2 (5 bases). The V gene lost 2 bases and the J gene lost 8 bases, with 7 bases spanning the gap. Germline CDR1 is MNHNY and CDR2 is SVGAGI (reference sequence). This CDR3 has 12 amino acids. CDR3 bases: TGTGCCAGCAGTTACAGGGAGTATGAGCAGTTCTTC. It translates to CASSYREYEQFF.

V usage is TRBV19 and J usage is TRBJ2-7; D perhaps matches TRBD1 (6 bases). Germline V gene sequence: CDR1 LNHDA, CDR2 SQIVND (reference sequence). V lost 4 bases and J 3 bases, leaving 13 bases between the germline ends. The CDR3 sequence is 14 residues long. The CDR3 DNA reads TGTGCCAGTAGTAACCCAGGGGAACGCTACGAGCAGTACTTC. This encodes CASSNPGERYEQYF.

The V call is TRBV6-6, the J call TRBJ1-1; no clear D gene. This CDR3 contains 13 residues. In germline, CDR1 is MNHNY, CDR2 SVGAGI (reference sequence). Trimming removed 7 bases at V and 2 bases at J, with 11 bases between. CDR3: CASNTERNTEAFF. CDR3 bases: TGTGCCAGCAATACAGAGAGAAACACTGAAGCTTTCTTT.

This clone was recorded only once. This sequence joins TRBV6-6 and TRBJ1-1; no firm D call. The CDR3 runs to 12 residues. Trimming left V 6 bases short and J 1 base short, with 6 bases between. Per germline, CDR1 MNHNY and CDR2 SVGAGI (reference sequence). This CDR3 is CASRIQNTEAFF. CDR3 sequence (DNA): TGTGCCAGCAGAATACAGAACACTGAAGCTTTCTTT.

This chain connects TRBV6-1 to TRBJ1-4; TRBD1 agrees at 7 bases. With V trimmed by 3 bases and J by 4 bases, 17 bases remained unmatched. The CDR3 loop spans 19 amino acids. CDR1 is MNHNS and CDR2 is SASEGT in the germline V gene. Here the CDR3 DNA reads TGTGCCAGCAGTGATCCGTGGACAGGCAGTGAGGGCTATAATGAAAAACTGTTTTTT. This translates into CASSDPWTGSEGYNEKLFF.

The rearrangement joins TRBV5-4 to TRBJ1-6, with 7 bases aligning to TRBD1. The V segment lost 0 bases and the J segment 7 bases; nucleotides outside the gene matches: 4. The CDR3 runs to 15 residues. In germline, CDR1 is SGHNT, CDR2 YYREEE (reference sequence). The CDR3, as DNA: TGTGCCAGCAGCTTGGGGACAGGTCAAAATTCACCCCTCCACTTT. Translated, it gives CASSLGTGQNSPLHF.

The V and J genes are TRBV19 and TRBJ2-1; a weak D match, TRBD2 (6 bases). This CDR3 contains 14 residues. Germline V lookup: CDR1 LNHDA, CDR2 SQIVND (reference sequence). The CDR3 nucleotides read TGTTCCACTTCCCGGGGCGGGGACTACAATGAGCAGTTCTTC. Its translation is CSTSRGGDYNEQFF.

V is TRBV7-2 and J is TRBJ1-1; 7 bases line up with TRBD1. The V and J ends lost 1 base and 7 bases, in that order; junction bases with no gene match: 12. The CDR3 is made up of 16 amino acids. CDR1 is SGHTA and CDR2 is FQGNSA in the germline V gene. The CDR3 is CASSLVFFGRGNEAFF. For the CDR3, the DNA is TGTGCCAGCAGCTTAGTTTTTTTCGGCAGGGGGAATGAAGCTTTCTTT.

The rearrangement uses TRBV6-5 and TRBJ1-3; no clear D. Per the germline V gene, CDR1 is MNHEY and CDR2 is SVGAGI. The V end was cut by 6 bases, the J end by 0 bases, with 3 bases between. CDR3 size: 12 residues. The CDR3 DNA sequence: TGTGCCAGCAGCAACTCTGGAAACACCATATATTTT. This gives the protein CASSNSGNTIYF.

This clone has a single count. A read error is likely, as this CDR3 ends without the conserved phenylalanine or tryptophan. Because the CDR3's place on the DNA is in doubt, the DNA is left out and the CDR3 is given as listed by TCRdb. The chain recombines TRBV28 with TRBJ2-7. From germline, CDR1 is MDHEN and CDR2 SYDVKM. The CDR3 is made up of 12 amino acids, end residues included. The CDR3 region is CASSSPSSYERL.

The chain links TRBV4-1 to TRBJ1-3, with 8 positions matching TRBD1. The CDR3 spans 15 residues. Germline values: CDR1 MGHRA, CDR2 YSYEKL. Germline trimming cut 1 base from V and 4 bases from J; bases unmatched to any gene: 3. CDR3 amino acids: CASSQGRTGGNTIYF. DNA of the CDR3: TGCGCCAGCAGCCAAGGAAGGACAGGGGGAAACACCATATATTTT.

The chain uses TRBV5-1 and TRBJ2-3; perhaps TRBD1 as D (5 bases). The CDR3 is 16 residues long. The V gene's germline CDR1 is SGHRS and CDR2 YFSETQ. V was cut by 0 bases and J by 2 bases, with 13 bases left in between. Here the CDR3 DNA reads TGCGCCAGCAGCTTGGTTACAGGTATTCACACAGATACGCAGTATTTT. It yields the protein CASSLVTGIHTDTQYF.

This clone has just a few counts. The CDR3 loop is CASSPLNLISPLHF. CDR3 sequence (DNA): TGTGCCAGCAGCCCCCTAAATCTGATCTCACCCCTCCACTTT. The chain couples TRBV7-9 to TRBJ1-6; D gene ambiguous. Per the germline V gene, CDR1 is SEHNR and CDR2 is FQNEAQ (reference sequence). The CDR3 is made up of 14 amino acids. The V and J ends lost 5 bases and 10 bases respectively, with 15 bases between them.